Following are 23 T cell receptor beta chains from one sample sequenced in a study of T cells in localized non-small cell lung cancer. Libraries were prepared by immunoSEQ multiplex PCR; TCRdb keeps only in-frame clonotypes and omits some of them. The profile shows some 30,000 clones, about nine tenths of them singletons. Sample: PBMCs, taken before any cancer treatment. The receptors shown here come from a man aged 40-75 years with stage II lung adenocarcinoma.

V is TRBV9 and J is TRBJ2-1; 8 bases line up with TRBD1. Per germline, CDR1 SGDLS and CDR2 YYNGEE. This CDR3 region has 17 residues. After removal of 0 bases from V and 8 bases from J, the junction contained 13 bases not matched to a gene. The CDR3 region is CASSVDARGRYWDEQFF. CDR3 nucleotide sequence: TGTGCCAGCAGCGTAGATGCCAGGGGGCGTTATTGGGATGAGCAGTTCTTC.

V usage is TRBV19 and J usage is TRBJ2-5; TRBD2 matches 8 bases. The CDR3 covers 15 residues. With 6 bases clipped from V and 5 bases from J, the junction kept 11 bases outside the gene matches. Looked up from germline, CDR1 is LNHDA and CDR2 is SQIVND (reference sequence). The chain's CDR3 is CASSVAGGLGETQYF. Written as DNA, the CDR3 is TGTGCCAGTAGCGTTGCGGGAGGCTTGGGTGAGACCCAGTACTTC.

CDR3 in amino acids: CASSEATYEQYF. The CDR3 DNA reads as TGTGCCAGCAGTGAGGCGACGTACGAGCAGTACTTC. The V call is TRBV2, the J call TRBJ2-7, with D unclear. The CDR3 length is 12 residues. The ends were cut back, 3 bases at V and 4 bases at J, with 7 bases in the middle. Germline-derived CDR1 and CDR2 are SNHLY and FYNNEI.

The chain uses TRBV6-1 and TRBJ2-6; weak D call: TRBD1 (6 bases). Germline assignment: CDR1 MNHNS and CDR2 SASEGT. The CDR3 has 16 amino acids. The V end lost 3 bases, the J end lost 6 bases, and 15 bases lay between the germline ends. The CDR3 reads CASSDDRRLLANVLTF. CDR3 coding DNA: TGTGCCAGCAGTGATGACAGGAGACTCCTGGCCAACGTCCTGACTTTC.

The chain links TRBV28 to TRBJ2-2; 9 nucleotides agree with TRBD1. This CDR3 contains 15 residues. Germline values: CDR1 MDHEN, CDR2 SYDVKM. V gave up 6 bases and J gave up 4 bases; unmatched junction bases: 6. In DNA, the CDR3 is TGTGCCAGCAGCACAAACAGGGGGCGCACCGGGGAGCTGTTTTTT. This encodes CASSTNRGRTGELFF.

CDR3 DNA: TGTGCCAGCAGCTTAGTAGGGCTCAGTGAGCAGTTCTTC. This gives the protein CASSLVGLSEQFF. V and J are TRBV7-2 and TRBJ2-1; D uncertain. Germline CDR1 SGHTA, CDR2 FQGNSA. This CDR3 is 13 amino acids long. V shed 1 base and J shed 9 bases, with 10 bases lying between them.

This sequence joins TRBV28 and TRBJ2-4, with D uncertain. V lost 4 bases and J 13 bases, leaving 17 bases between the germline ends. The CDR3 has 13 residues. Germline V gene lookup returns CDR1 MDHEN and CDR2 SYDVKM. The CDR3 loop reads CASSYRLPPIQYF. The CDR3 coding sequence is TGTGCCAGCAGTTACCGACTTCCACCCATCCAGTACTTC.

This clone came up once. The chain uses TRBV25-1 and TRBJ1-5; tentatively, D is TRBD1 (6 bases). V was trimmed by 5 bases and J by 0 bases, leaving 8 bases between them. Looked up from germline, CDR1 is MGHDK and CDR2 is SYGVNS. The length of the CDR3 is 14 residues. As DNA, the CDR3 is TGTGCCAGCAGTCAGACAGGTAGCAATCAGCCCCAGCATTTT. This translates into CASSQTGSNQPQHF.

The genes are TRBV7-8 and TRBJ2-5; TRBD2 matches 8 bases. The CDR3 is made up of 18 amino acids. The germline V gene encodes CDR1 SGHVS and CDR2 FQNEAQ. V lost 6 bases to trimming and J lost 0 bases; unmatched junction nucleotides: 15. In DNA form, the CDR3 reads TGTGCCAGCAGACGACAGGTAGCGGGGCGGCCTCACCAAGAGACCCAGTACTTC. Translated: CASRRQVAGRPHQETQYF.

The table lists this clone with a count of one. The genes are TRBV2 and TRBJ2-7, with D perhaps TRBD2 (5 bases). The CDR3 runs to 10 residues. Germline V gene sequence: CDR1 SNHLY, CDR2 FYNNEI. Trimming left V 4 bases short and J 7 bases short, with 5 bases between. CDR3 region: CASSGREQYF. The CDR3 DNA reads as TGTGCCAGCAGTGGGAGGGAGCAGTACTTC.

The V call is TRBV18, the J call TRBJ1-2; maybe TRBD1 (5 bases). Trimming pared 2 bases from V and 7 bases from J, leaving 14 bases between. The CDR3 extends over 14 amino acids. Germline assignment: CDR1 KGHSH and CDR2 LQKENI. The CDR3 loop reads CASSPAGTHSGYTF. Written as DNA, the CDR3 is TGTGCCAGCTCACCAGCGGGGACTCATAGTGGCTACACCTTC.

This clone was recorded only once. The chain links TRBV28 to TRBJ2-1; 13 nucleotides align to TRBD2. V lost 10 bases and J lost 5; bases outside the gene matches: 8. CDR3 length: 15 amino acids. Looked up from germline, CDR1 is MDHEN and CDR2 is SYDVKM. CDR3: CATQTGTSGNNEQFF. The CDR3 nucleotides read TGTGCCACACAGACCGGGACTAGCGGGAACAATGAGCAGTTCTTC.

This clone was counted a few times. The V gene is TRBV19, the J gene TRBJ2-7; 9 positions match TRBD1. This CDR3 has 13 amino acids. Per germline, CDR1 LNHDA and CDR2 SQIVND (reference sequence). J lost 5 bases, V lost 3 bases, and 2 bases had no gene match. CDR3 nucleotides: TGTGCCAGTAGTATGGACAGGGGTGACGAGCAGTACTTC. Translated: CASSMDRGDEQYF.

DNA for the CDR3: TGTGCCAGCAGCTTACACAGGGCAAACACTGAAGCTTTCTTT. This gives the protein CASSLHRANTEAFF. The rearrangement links TRBV7-2 to TRBJ1-1; TRBD1 might be the D (6 bases). CDR1 is SGHTA and CDR2 is FQGNSA in the germline V gene. V dropped 2 bases and J dropped 2 bases, with 9 bases sitting between them. The CDR3 has 14 residues.

The chain employs TRBV13 and TRBJ1-4, with unresolved D. Germline-derived CDR1 and CDR2 are PRHDT and FYEKMQ (reference sequence). This CDR3 region has 15 residues. V was shortened by 5 bases and J by 6 bases, with 16 bases between the two germline ends. The DNA for the CDR3 is TGTGCCAGCAGCCATCGTACAGATCCCCATGAAAAACTGTTTTTT. Translation: CASSHRTDPHEKLFF.

The rearrangement joins TRBV19 to TRBJ2-7, with 8 nucleotides matching TRBD1. The J segment lost 0 bases and the V segment lost 2 bases, leaving 3 bases of the junction unmatched. Germline values: CDR1 LNHDA, CDR2 SQIVND (reference sequence). The length of the CDR3 is 15 residues. The CDR3, as DNA: TGTGCCAGTAGTATACGGACAGGGCCCTCCTACGAGCAGTACTTC. Its translation is CASSIRTGPSYEQYF. The full variable domain, with the rest looked up from reference TRBV19 and TRBJ2-7, is DGGITQSPKYLFRKEGQNVTLSCEQNLNHDAMYWYRQDPGQGLRLIYYSQIVNDFQKGDIAEGYSVSREKKESFPLTVTSAQKNPTAFYLCASSIRTGPSYEQYFGPGTRLTVT.

This rearrangement joins TRBV27 to TRBJ1-5; the D is unclear. The germline V and J ends were trimmed by 3 bases and 8 bases, with 11 bases remaining between them. This CDR3 comprises 13 residues. CDR1 is MNHEY and CDR2 is SMNVEV in the germline V gene (reference sequence). CDR3 loop: CASSFRGQKPQHF. The CDR3 region has the DNA TGTGCCAGCAGTTTCCGGGGTCAGAAGCCCCAGCATTTT.

The V call is TRBV9, the J call TRBJ2-3, with D uncertain. The CDR3 loop spans 12 amino acids. The germline V gene has CDR1 SGDLS and CDR2 YYNGEE. Between the trimmed V and J ends, which lost 4 bases and 2 bases, there was a span of 5 bases. The chain's CDR3 is CASSPYTDTQYF. The CDR3 DNA reads as TGTGCCAGCAGCCCCTACACAGATACGCAGTATTTT.

V and J are TRBV14 and TRBJ2-1; 10 bases line up with TRBD2. The CDR3 runs to 15 residues. Trimming cost V 2 bases and J 9 bases; bases outside gene matches: 7. CDR1 is SGHDN, CDR2 FVKESK, per germline. The CDR3 region has the DNA TGTGCCAGCAGCCAACAAGCGGGAGGGATAGTTGAGCAGTTCTTC. Amino acid sequence: CASSQQAGGIVEQFF.

V and J are TRBV7-6 and TRBJ1-1; D unclear. There are 14 residues in the CDR3. The V end lost 5 bases, the J end lost 4 bases, and 14 bases lay between the germline ends. Germline V lookup: CDR1 SGHVS, CDR2 FNYEAQ. CDR3 sequence: CASSPQIPGTEAFF. Here the CDR3 DNA reads TGTGCCAGCAGCCCCCAGATTCCGGGCACTGAAGCTTTCTTT.

The chain joins TRBV11-3 to TRBJ2-2, with D unresolved. V dropped 3 bases and J dropped 3 bases, with 5 bases sitting between them. This CDR3 region has 13 residues. The germline V gene encodes CDR1 SGHNT and CDR2 YENEEA. The CDR3 spells CASSFSYTGELFF. The CDR3 DNA reads TGTGCCAGCAGCTTTAGTTACACCGGGGAGCTGTTTTTT.

The J gene is TRBJ1-2, the V gene TRBV5-5, with 8 bases matching TRBD1. With V trimmed by 3 bases and J by 2 bases, 3 bases remained unmatched. The CDR3 runs 14 residues. Germline loops: CDR1 SGHKS, CDR2 YYEKEE (reference sequence). CDR3 bases: TGTGCCAGCAGCTCTACAGGGGGGAACTATGGCTACACCTTC. Its protein product is CASSSTGGNYGYTF.

The chain joins TRBV10-2 to TRBJ1-2; the D gene is possibly TRBD1 (6 bases). Trimming shortened V by 10 bases and J by 1 base, and 19 bases separated the two germline ends. Germline V gene lookup returns CDR1 WSHSY and CDR2 SAAADI. This CDR3 comprises 15 residues. CDR3 nucleotides: TGCGCCATACGGGATCGGACAGACGATAACTATGGCTACACCTTC. It specifies CAIRDRTDDNYGYTF.